The present T cell receptor beta chain was sequenced within a study of cytomegalovirus exposure and HLA in healthy donors (dated by TCRdb to the late 2010s). Background for the entire study: In an earlier analysis of some 550 of the donors, 276 Gb of sequence data and just under 120 million unique TCR beta sequences from about 190 million T cells were reported. An early release covering around 630 HLA-typed donors comprised approximately 300 gigabases of sequencing data and around 80 million unique TCR sequences. Of the 300 to 400 genotyped donors, around 81% fell in the genetic ancestry cluster associated with self-reported Caucasian donors. The study aimed to test whether cataloging public T cell receptors could reveal signatures of past pathogen exposure. Using immunosequencing, the study profiled T cell repertoires from about 620 subjects and related those repertoires to cytomegalovirus serostatus. In addition to the first cohort of around 670 subjects, a separate validation cohort of about 120 different subjects was used. High-throughput TCR immunosequencing, statistical association of individual TCRs with disease status, and machine learning were combined to predict cytomegalovirus infection status. To study patterns of TCR occurrence, a later analysis re-analyzed previously published TCR beta repertoires from hundreds of donors and added high-resolution HLA genotyping. Rather than using new phenotypic data, the later analysis identified candidate immune exposures from TCR beta sequences and from how often those sequences occurred across donors. In an earlier analysis of about 590 of the donors, high-throughput TCR beta sequencing was used to judge whether each TCR beta V gene segment behaved as functional or pseudogenic. Alongside the repertoire data, information on donor age, sex, ethnicity and CMV serostatus was compiled. A later genetic analysis used genome-wide SNP genotypes for 398 of the 666 donors, treating that subset as a discovery cohort. Every repertoire in the discovery cohort had been generated on one and the same sequencing platform. Both class I and class II loci were covered by HLA typing, at four-digit resolution. Typing coverage differed by locus: A, B, C, DRB1 and DQB1 were typed in roughly 620-640 donors, DQA1 in roughly 510, DPA1 in 600 to 610, and DPB1 in just under 490. Roughly five DR-DQ haplotypes were handled as single units for association and clustering because linkage in the cohort was strong. Among about 400 genotyped donors of the cohort, an average of approximately 240,000 unique TCR beta nucleotide sequences was sequenced per donor, of which roughly 17% were non-productive.

Overall results and qualifications from the work: A group of highly shared sequence variants was considered likely to be a technical artifact of the sequencing pipeline. Most CMV-associated TCR beta chains appeared to be HLA-restricted in a later analysis, and the HLA associations seemed to be driven largely by CMV exposure. A few of the identified cytomegalovirus-associated TCR beta chains were confirmed in vitro to be specific for cytomegalovirus antigens. Compared with equally common non-associated chains, HLA-associated TCR beta chains in a later analysis were more clonally expanded and had lower generation probabilities. A further reported finding was that TCR beta sequences accurately predicted the HLA-A and HLA-B alleles for most subjects in the first cohort. Most TCR sequences were seen in very few donors, while some public TCRs were found in many individuals. V-gene and J-gene trimming of TCR beta chains was associated with a missense DCLRE1C variant in a later genetic analysis, and the association was replicated in an independent cohort. Only TCR beta chains were sequenced in this cohort, and the absence of alpha or paired-chain data limited detectable features. Because counts were too low, some 17 rarely observed V segments, including chromosome 9 orphons, were excluded from the earlier analysis of fewer than 650 of the donors. For the cohort, immune exposure information was limited to CMV serostatus. Because HLA typing was missing for some donors at each locus, association tests included only the typed subset. In an earlier analysis of around 500 of the donors, most TCR beta V segments appeared in productive rearrangements about 87% or about 30% of the time, broadly matching IMGT annotations. Correlated functional status among segregating V segments might be attributable to linkage disequilibrium, but an unknown experimental factor could not be ruled out. The authors suggested that the approach could potentially be generalized to other disease states and immunological phenotypes. The classifier was reported to diagnose cytomegalovirus status with high specificity and sensitivity in both the original and validation cohorts. In a later genetic analysis, fewer N-insertions in productive TCRs were reported among donors in an Asian-associated ancestry cluster than the approximately 710-donor mean. A later analysis associated 15,000 to 20,000 TCR beta sequences with specific HLA alleles at a false discovery rate of 0.05. A total of fewer than 200 TCR beta chains were listed by the study as associated with cytomegalovirus. Assigning TCR associations to individual alleles was difficult when HLA alleles, especially DR and DQ, strongly co-occurred. Because the 87-base-pair reads could not distinguish some IMGT-functional V segments, including TRBV6-2 and TRBV6-3, those segments were excluded. Sequencing depth was assumed to be roughly uniform across donors in the presence/absence analyses, though that assumption may not hold. Several of the top co-occurrence clusters appeared to be linked to parvovirus B19, influenza, CMV and Epstein-Barr virus, according to a later analysis. According to a later analysis, TCR association rates differed among HLA loci, with DRB1 alleles showing the most associated TCRs and HLA-C alleles showing the fewest.

In total, roughly 670 healthy bone marrow donors made up the cohort. Cohort members were all nominally healthy when sampled, although unrecorded immune exposures were likely present. The donor tested CMV seronegative, placing the donor among the 350 or so seronegative members of the cohort. Every donor gave a peripheral blood sample, and the peripheral blood mononuclear cells from that sample were used for TCR beta sequencing. The Qiagen DNeasy Blood Extraction Kit was used to extract genomic DNA from the blood cell samples. This clone appeared once. Its antigen is currently not known. Base quality data are lacking; no much larger clone is found one base away. Receptor amplification or capture employed the immunoSEQ multiplex PCR assay. For the multiplex PCR, a mixture combining 60 forward primers for TCR Vbeta segments and 13 reverse primers for TCR Jbeta segments was used. The CDR3 region of rearranged TCR beta genes was amplified from genomic DNA with a multiplex PCR assay. Amplified TCR beta libraries were sequenced as 87-base-pair reads on the Illumina HiSeq System. The study's processing was this. Across the 700 or so repertoires, a later analysis counted around 80 million unique TCR beta chains, some 11 million of which were shared by at least two donors. Raw reads were error-corrected and collapsed into unique sequences with a nearest-neighbor algorithm that merged closely related sequences to remove PCR and sequencing errors. V, D and J gene segments were assigned by aligning CDR3 sequences to IMGT reference sequences. Each retained sequence needed at least a six-nucleotide match to both a V gene segment and a J gene segment. Rearrangements were classified as productive when the CDR3 lacked stop codons and remained in frame with V and J, and all other rearrangements were classified as non-productive. CDR3 was defined according to IMGT convention as the region running from the second conserved V-encoded cysteine to the conserved J-encoded phenylalanine. In an earlier analysis of 587 of the donors, sequences lacking an unambiguous match to a single V gene segment were excluded. In an earlier analysis of approximately 560 of the donors, a V segment was called functional when productive rearrangements were above 56.7%, and segregating when the standard deviation between donors exceeded 5%. A statistical classification framework was built to diagnose cytomegalovirus status from the catalog of TCR beta chain sequences. V and J gene assignment, in a later analysis, came from comparing TCR nucleotide sequences with IMGT/GENE-DB human TR gene sequences. In a later analysis, CDR3 sequences and most-parsimonious VDJ recombination scenarios were assigned using the TCRdist pipeline. In a later analysis, each TCR beta chain was defined by its CDR3 amino acid sequence together with its V-gene family, and reads lacking a unique V-gene family were excluded. As a way to deal with suspected cross-contamination and a sequencing artifact, a later analysis dropped 500 to 700 nucleotide sequences that were highly shared and had low generation probability. In a later analysis, a clonal expansion index was calculated for each public chain from normalized within-repertoire ranks of inferred template counts. In a later analysis, generation probabilities were computed using a VDJ recombination model fitted to out-of-frame rearrangements, and the results were checked against IGoR. In a later analysis, TCR-TCR, TCR-HLA and TCR-CMV co-occurrence was scored with hypergeometric tests, and a repertoire-size bias correction was applied to TCR pairs. To estimate false discovery rates, a later analysis permuted the HLA or CMV assignments 20 times. In a later analysis, co-occurring TCRs were grouped with DBSCAN, and TCRdist sequence similarity was added when clustering was performed within HLA-allele-positive subsets. Repertoires with fewer than 30,000 or more than 120,000 public chains, plus five repertoires with anomalous nucleotide sharing, were excluded from co-occurrence clustering. In its TCRdb copy, this immuneACCESS table keeps in-frame sequences only and misses some clones. Where compared with another copy, unresolved V genes explain less than half of these, and the others have no known cause. The V and J calls and clone size are taken from that table; D and trimming were inferred from the DNA. This sample holds about 89,000 clones; roughly 79% were observed only once. The ten largest clonotypes hold approximately 1.5% of the sample.

The CDR3 runs 13 residues from the cysteine to the phenylalanine. CDR3 DNA is the only sequence kept; it has 39 bases, read in frame from the first base. Taken from the germline V gene, the CDR1 and CDR2 loops are MNHEY and SVGAGI. Between the V and J ends, shortened by 6 bases and 5 bases respectively, the junction contains 12 bases. This TCR was recovered from a male donor in good health and CMV-seronegative. Sequencing was performed on PBMCs. Rearrangement joined TRBV6-5 to TRBJ2-3, with the D gene too uncertain to name. The CDR3 protein sequence reads: CASRPSLGDTQYF. The nucleotides are TGTGCCAGCAGGCCTAGTCTAGGAGATACGCAGTATTTT.